Listed below are T cell receptor beta chains from one sample, sequenced in a study of blood T cell repertoires in COVID-19. Clones were read by immunoSEQ multiplex PCR, and TCRdb kept only the in-frame ones, dropping some. The sample records under 300,000 clones, 80% to 90% being singletons. Specimen: peripheral blood. Source of these receptors: a woman between 65 and 79 years old with acute or convalescent COVID-19. Each CDR3 is given with its conserved first and last residue. D genes are given only for firm matches. For some rows the clone size is stated as once, few or many, or as a class when expanded; others skip it.

v_gene: TRBV4-1; abundance: .; d_gene: TRBD2; j_gene: TRBJ2-1; CDR3aa: CASSQGMSSGAYNEQFF; CDR3nt: TGCGCCAGCAGCCAAGGCATGTCTAGCGGGGCCTACAATGAGCAGTTCTTC
v_gene: TRBV6-5; abundance: .; d_gene: TRBD1; j_gene: TRBJ2-3; CDR3aa: CASSYWDRGSDTQYF; CDR3nt: TGTGCCAGCAGTTACTGGGACAGGGGCTCAGATACGCAGTATTTT
v_gene: TRBV10-2; abundance: .; d_gene: TRBD1; j_gene: TRBJ2-7; CDR3aa: CASSGAGGARNEQYF; CDR3nt: TGCGCCAGCAGTGGCGCAGGGGGCGCGAGGAACGAGCAGTACTTC
v_gene: TRBV12-3/TRBV12-4; abundance: .; d_gene: .; j_gene: TRBJ1-4; CDR3aa: CASSSSKKLFF; CDR3nt: TGTGCCAGCAGTTCGAGCAAGAAACTGTTTTTT
v_gene: TRBV5-8; abundance: once; d_gene: .; j_gene: TRBJ1-2; CDR3aa: CASSSVTRGGYTF; CDR3nt: TGTGCCAGCAGCTCTGTAACAAGGGGTGGCTACACCTTC
v_gene: TRBV12-3/TRBV12-4; abundance: few; d_gene: .; j_gene: TRBJ1-2; CDR3aa: CASSPGLTGYTF; CDR3nt: TGTGCCAGCAGTCCGGGACTAACTGGCTACACCTTC
v_gene: TRBV5-1; abundance: .; d_gene: .; j_gene: TRBJ1-1; CDR3aa: CASSLVSRMGLSRGNRGEAFF; CDR3nt: TGCGCCAGCAGCTTAGTCTCTCGGATGGGACTATCTCGGGGAAATCGCGGTGAAGCTTTCTTT
v_gene: TRBV9; abundance: .; d_gene: TRBD2; j_gene: TRBJ2-1; CDR3aa: CASSVPGGPDEQFF; CDR3nt: TGTGCCAGCAGCGTACCGGGGGGGCCGGATGAGCAGTTCTTC
v_gene: TRBV9; abundance: few; d_gene: TRBD1; j_gene: TRBJ2-1; CDR3aa: CASSVVGQVNEQFF; CDR3nt: TGTGCCAGCAGCGTAGTGGGACAGGTCAATGAGCAGTTCTTC
v_gene: TRBV19; abundance: .; d_gene: TRBD1; j_gene: TRBJ2-7; CDR3aa: CASSTGADSYEQYF; CDR3nt: TGTGCCAGTAGCACAGGGGCAGATTCCTACGAGCAGTACTTC
v_gene: TRBV10-3; abundance: .; d_gene: TRBD1; j_gene: TRBJ2-2; CDR3aa: CAISGTGQGSAGELFF; CDR3nt: TGTGCCATCAGTGGAACGGGACAGGGAAGCGCCGGGGAGCTGTTTTTT
v_gene: TRBV19; abundance: .; d_gene: .; j_gene: TRBJ2-1; CDR3aa: CVSSKDLRGNSYNEQFF; CDR3nt: TGTGTCAGTAGTAAAGATCTGCGGGGCAACTCCTACAATGAGCAGTTCTTC
v_gene: TRBV19; abundance: .; d_gene: .; j_gene: TRBJ1-5; CDR3aa: CASTRGGGVGNQPQHF; CDR3nt: TGTGCCAGTACTCGCGGGGGTGGGGTGGGCAATCAGCCCCAGCATTTT
v_gene: TRBV24-1; abundance: .; d_gene: .; j_gene: TRBJ1-2; CDR3aa: CATSDPSDRHYGYTF; CDR3nt: TGTGCCACCAGTGATCCCTCTGACAGGCACTATGGCTACACCTTC
v_gene: TRBV6-5; abundance: .; d_gene: .; j_gene: TRBJ1-5; CDR3aa: CATSGGLSNQPQHF; CDR3nt: TGTGCCACCAGCGGGGGTTTGAGCAATCAGCCCCAGCATTTT
v_gene: TRBV12-3/TRBV12-4; abundance: .; d_gene: .; j_gene: TRBJ1-2; CDR3aa: CASSFHPSDGYTF; CDR3nt: TGTGCCAGCAGTTTTCACCCCTCGGATGGCTACACCTTC
v_gene: TRBV27; abundance: .; d_gene: .; j_gene: TRBJ1-1; CDR3aa: CASSPRLGRTVTEAFF; CDR3nt: TGTGCCAGCAGTCCGAGGTTGGGTCGAACGGTTACTGAAGCTTTCTTT
v_gene: TRBV2; abundance: .; d_gene: .; j_gene: TRBJ1-6; CDR3aa: CASSEEAQSPLHF; CDR3nt: TGTGCCAGCAGTGAAGAGGCACAGTCACCCCTCCACTTT
v_gene: TRBV5-5; abundance: .; d_gene: .; j_gene: TRBJ1-6; CDR3aa: CASSWDSRSNSPLHF; CDR3nt: TGTGCCAGCAGCTGGGACTCTCGGAGTAATTCACCCCTCCACTTT
v_gene: TRBV29-1; abundance: .; d_gene: TRBD1; j_gene: TRBJ2-1; CDR3aa: CSVERTGGNEQFF; CDR3nt: TGCAGCGTTGAAAGGACAGGGGGCAATGAGCAGTTCTTC
v_gene: TRBV10-2; abundance: .; d_gene: .; j_gene: TRBJ1-1; CDR3aa: CASSELGRVAEAFF; CDR3nt: TGCGCCAGCAGTGAGCTGGGGCGAGTTGCTGAAGCTTTCTTT
v_gene: TRBV3-1/TRBV3-2; abundance: .; d_gene: TRBD1; j_gene: TRBJ2-7; CDR3aa: CASSRQGAYEQYF; CDR3nt: TGTGCCAGCAGCCGACAGGGGGCCTACGAGCAGTACTTC
v_gene: TRBV10-3; abundance: few; d_gene: .; j_gene: TRBJ2-7; CDR3aa: CAISDNYEQYF; CDR3nt: TGTGCCATCAGTGATAACTACGAGCAGTACTTC
v_gene: TRBV7-9; abundance: .; d_gene: .; j_gene: TRBJ2-5; CDR3aa: CASSLRAGLGETQYF; CDR3nt: TGTGCCAGCAGCTTACGTGCGGGACTGGGAGAGACCCAGTACTTC
v_gene: TRBV7-9; abundance: .; d_gene: TRBD1; j_gene: TRBJ1-1; CDR3aa: CASSSQGERGTEAFF; CDR3nt: TGTGCCAGCAGTTCCCAGGGGGAACGGGGGACTGAAGCTTTCTTT
v_gene: TRBV10-3; abundance: .; d_gene: TRBD1; j_gene: TRBJ2-7; CDR3aa: CAIRTGDSSSYEQYF; CDR3nt: TGTGCCATCAGGACAGGGGACTCGAGCTCCTACGAGCAGTACTTC
v_gene: TRBV6-1; abundance: .; d_gene: .; j_gene: TRBJ1-1; CDR3aa: CASSEALRGRGTEAFF; CDR3nt: TGTGCCAGCAGTGAAGCGCTTCGGGGGAGAGGGACTGAAGCTTTCTTT
v_gene: TRBV7-2; abundance: .; d_gene: TRBD2; j_gene: TRBJ2-1; CDR3aa: CASSSQRGHNEQFF; CDR3nt: TGTGCCAGCAGCTCCCAGCGGGGGCACAATGAGCAGTTCTTC
v_gene: TRBV30; abundance: .; d_gene: .; j_gene: TRBJ1-4; CDR3aa: CAWSLNEKLFF; CDR3nt: TGTGCCTGGAGTCTTAATGAAAAACTGTTTTTT
v_gene: TRBV4-1; abundance: .; d_gene: TRBD1; j_gene: TRBJ2-1; CDR3aa: CASSQPRDRGNEQFF; CDR3nt: TGCGCCAGCAGCCAACCACGGGACAGGGGGAATGAGCAGTTCTTC